The 12 T cell receptor beta chains listed next were all sequenced from one sample in a study of shared T cell receptors in the human thymus. Sequencing used immunoSEQ multiplex PCR; TCRdb keeps in-frame clones, though not all of them. The table has hundreds of thousands of clones, approximately 87% seen once; the top ten hold 0.0085% to 0.012%. This sample was shared with a second study, whose subject was human thymus T cells.

The source material was thymocytes. The receptors derive from a boy under two years old with a congenital heart defect.

This clone was counted only a few times. This chain joins TRBV6-9 and TRBJ1-5; 7 nucleotides match TRBD1. Per germline, CDR1 MNHGY and CDR2 SVAAGI. This CDR3 has 15 amino acids. The trim removed 11 bases at V and 0 bases at J, leaving 10 bases unmatched. As DNA, the CDR3 is TGTGCCGGAGGGGACAGCGAGGATAGCAATCAGCCCCAGCATTTT. Its translation is CAGGDSEDSNQPQHF.

This clone was observed a single time. Other DNA sequences in this specimen translate into the identical CDR3. The chain carries TRBV29-1 and TRBJ1-1; D call uncertain. The CDR3 length is 10 residues. Germline assignment: CDR1 SQVTM and CDR2 ANQGSEA. Trimming left V 3 bases short and J 8 bases short, with 7 bases between. This CDR3 reads CSVETGEAFF. DNA for the CDR3: TGCAGCGTTGAGACGGGGGAAGCTTTCTTT.

CDR3 sequence (DNA): TGTGCCAGCAGCCCTAGTCCAGCGGCCTCCTACAATGAGCAGTTCTTC. Translation: CASSPSPAASYNEQFF. The rearrangement uses TRBV7-9 and TRBJ2-1, with D perhaps matching TRBD2 (5 bases). V was trimmed by 5 bases and J by 0 bases, leaving 14 bases between them. Germline CDR1 and CDR2: SEHNR and FQNEAQ (reference sequence). The CDR3 is 16 residues long.

The CDR3 is CASSLCPSRTSGTYNEQFF. In DNA form, the CDR3 reads TGTGCCAGCAGTTTATGCCCATCCCGGACTAGCGGAACCTACAATGAGCAGTTCTTC. This chain links TRBV28 with TRBJ2-1; 10 bases fit TRBD2. Trimming took 0 bases from V and 2 from J; bases not matched to a gene: 10. CDR3 length: 19 amino acids. The germline V gene has CDR1 MDHEN and CDR2 SYDVKM.

The rearrangement joins TRBV15 to TRBJ1-1; D perhaps matches TRBD1 (5 bases). CDR3 length: 12 residues. V was clipped by 1 base and J by 9 bases, with 9 bases between them. Germline V gene lookup returns CDR1 LNHNV and CDR2 YYDKDF (reference sequence). This CDR3 reads CATSRGGLKAFF. DNA for the CDR3: TGTGCCACCAGCAGAGGGGGCTTGAAAGCTTTCTTT.

The V call is TRBV4-3, the J call TRBJ2-7, with D maybe TRBD2 (6 bases). Germline values: CDR1 LGHNA, CDR2 YSLEER. The CDR3 has 18 amino acids. V lost 0 bases and J lost 2, with 20 bases in between. CDR3: CASSQDVPTTGGAYEQYF. The CDR3 DNA reads TGCGCCAGCAGCCAAGATGTGCCTACTACAGGAGGGGCCTACGAGCAGTACTTC.

The sample holds one count of this clone. The chain has TRBV4-3 and TRBJ2-7, with TRBD2 identical over 12 bases. The germline gives CDR1 LGHNA, CDR2 YSLEER. Losses at the gene ends were 2 bases for V and 3 bases for J; bases not matched to a gene: 11. The CDR3 runs to 18 residues. This chain's CDR3 is CASSQTATGTSGLYEQYF. As DNA, the CDR3 is TGCGCCAGCAGCCAAACCGCTACCGGGACTAGCGGGCTCTACGAGCAGTACTTC.

The chain combines TRBV18 with TRBJ2-7; a possible D gene is TRBD2 (6 bases). Germline CDR1 reads KGHSH; CDR2 reads LQKENI. Trimming stripped 0 bases from V and 2 bases from J, with 11 bases between. The CDR3 has 15 amino acids. CDR3 coding DNA: TGTGCCAGCTCACCACCGGGACTCTTGACCTACGAGCAGTACTTC. This sequence encodes CASSPPGLLTYEQYF.

This chain connects TRBV27 to TRBJ2-7, with 8 bases aligning to TRBD2. In germline, CDR1 is MNHEY, CDR2 SMNVEV (reference sequence). The CDR3 contains 15 residues. The ends lost 5 bases at V and 4 bases at J; junction bases unmatched: 10. In nucleotides, the CDR3 is TGTGCCAGCAGTCTGAGGCGGGGCGGGGGGTACGAGCAGTACTTC. Amino acids: CASSLRRGGGYEQYF.

The chain has TRBV30 and TRBJ2-1; 10 nucleotides agree with TRBD2. The V gene end was trimmed by 5 bases and the J gene end by 4 bases; junction bases not matched to a gene: 23. This CDR3 has 20 residues. The germline gives CDR1 GTSNPN, CDR2 SVGIG (reference sequence). The CDR3 sequence is CAWLFPGLAGVPHGYNEQFF. The DNA for the CDR3 is TGTGCCTGGTTGTTTCCGGGGCTAGCGGGAGTCCCCCATGGATACAATGAGCAGTTCTTC.

In DNA, the CDR3 is TGCAGCGTTTCGACTAGTTTTAGCTCCTACAATGAGCAGTTCTTC. Translated: CSVSTSFSSYNEQFF. The chain couples TRBV29-1 to TRBJ2-1; tentatively, D is TRBD2 (6 bases). The ends were cut back, 5 bases at V and 0 bases at J, with 14 bases in the middle. Germline CDR1 SQVTM, CDR2 ANQGSEA. The CDR3 runs to 15 residues.

CDR3 DNA sequence: TGCGCCAGCAGAGCGGACGTGATGAACACTGAAGCTTTCTTT. It specifies CASRADVMNTEAFF. V usage is TRBV10-1 and J usage is TRBJ1-1; no firm D call. The ends were cut back, 6 bases at V and 0 bases at J, with 11 bases in the middle. CDR1 and CDR2 from the germline V gene are WNHNN and SYGVQD (reference sequence). This CDR3 comprises 14 residues.